The rows below give T cell receptor beta chains drawn from one sample of a study of response to subunit inactivated influenza vaccine. TCRdb re-called the RT-PCR reads through MiXCR, storing one row per CDR3 protein. The table has about 650,000 distinct CDR3 sequences, around 13% seen once. The specimen was PBMCs from blood, collected 14 to 15 days before vaccination. The receptors stem from a man aged 50 to 59 who received an inactivated influenza vaccine. Both conserved end residues are part of each CDR3. The D gene is left open where the match is weak. Rows give clone size only sometimes, using once, few, many, or a class for an expanded clone.

d_call: -
j_call: TRBJ2-1
v_call: TRBV5-1
clone_size: few
cdr3_aa: CASSSRRYNEQFF
cdr3_nt: TGCGCCAGCAGCTCCCGACGGTACAATGAGCAGTTCTTC

d_call: -
j_call: TRBJ1-5
v_call: TRBV12-3/TRBV12-4
clone_size: few
cdr3_aa: CASSLMGRIQPQHF
cdr3_nt: TGTGCCAGCAGTTTAATGGGACGCATTCAGCCCCAGCATTTT

d_call: -
j_call: TRBJ1-1
v_call: TRBV10-1
clone_size: few
cdr3_aa: CASSESFPGAGAFF
cdr3_nt: TGCGCCAGCAGTGAGTCGTTTCCAGGAGCGGGAGCTTTCTTT

d_call: -
j_call: TRBJ1-6
v_call: TRBV4-3
clone_size: few
cdr3_aa: CASSTRDGYNSPLHF
cdr3_nt: TGCGCCAGCAGCACCCGGGACGGGTATAATTCACCCCTCCACTTT

d_call: -
j_call: TRBJ1-2
v_call: TRBV3-1
clone_size: -
cdr3_aa: CASSRGALNRNYGYTF
cdr3_nt: TGTGCCAGCAGCCGCGGGGCCCTCAACAGGAACTATGGCTACACCTTC

d_call: -
j_call: TRBJ2-5
v_call: TRBV5-1
clone_size: many
cdr3_aa: CASSQGIETQYF
cdr3_nt: TGCGCCAGTAGCCAGGGGATAGAGACCCAGTACTTC

d_call: -
j_call: TRBJ2-5
v_call: TRBV7-9
clone_size: -
cdr3_aa: CASSARDSPAETQSF
cdr3_nt: TGTGCCAGCAGCGCCCGGGACTCCCCGGCGGAGACCCAGTCCTTC

d_call: TRBD2
j_call: TRBJ2-2
v_call: TRBV24-1
clone_size: few
cdr3_aa: CATSDWRLAENTGELFF
cdr3_nt: TGTGCCACCAGTGATTGGAGGCTAGCGGAGAACACCGGGGAGCTGTTTTTT

d_call: -
j_call: TRBJ2-7
v_call: TRBV7-3
clone_size: -
cdr3_aa: CASSLMYGSSEQYF
cdr3_nt: TGTGCCAGCAGCTTAATGTACGGGAGCTCCGAGCAGTACTTC

d_call: -
j_call: TRBJ2-7
v_call: TRBV20-1
clone_size: few
cdr3_aa: CSARVPGHSSSYEQYF
cdr3_nt: TGCAGTGCTAGAGTTCCGGGACACTCGAGCTCCTACGAGCAGTACTTC

d_call: TRBD1
j_call: TRBJ1-6
v_call: TRBV7-2
clone_size: -
cdr3_aa: CASSLAAGGGSPLHF
cdr3_nt: TGTGCCAGCAGCTTAGCGGCAGGGGGCGGGTCACCCCTCCACTTT

d_call: TRBD2
j_call: TRBJ2-7
v_call: TRBV27
clone_size: -
cdr3_aa: CASSSAGGGLAALGEQYF
cdr3_nt: TGTGCCAGCAGTTCGGCAGGGGGGGGACTAGCGGCCCTCGGGGAGCAGTACTTC

d_call: -
j_call: TRBJ2-7
v_call: TRBV10-3
clone_size: -
cdr3_aa: CAISESTTIWGEQYF
cdr3_nt: TGTGCCATCAGTGAGTCGACTACGATATGGGGCGAGCAGTACTTC

d_call: -
j_call: TRBJ2-2
v_call: TRBV6-5
clone_size: few
cdr3_aa: CASSYSGAGSGVLTGELFF
cdr3_nt: TGTGCCAGCAGTTACTCGGGGGCGGGAAGCGGGGTGCTCACCGGGGAGCTGTTTTTT

d_call: -
j_call: TRBJ2-6
v_call: TRBV6-2/TRBV6-3
clone_size: -
cdr3_aa: CAITRSGANVLTF
cdr3_nt: TGTGCCATCACGAGATCAGGGGCCAACGTCCTGACTTTC

d_call: -
j_call: TRBJ2-5
v_call: TRBV15
clone_size: -
cdr3_aa: CATSRDRAVRGRETQYF
cdr3_nt: TGTGCCACCAGCAGAGACAGGGCAGTAAGGGGCAGGGAGACCCAGTACTTC

d_call: TRBD1
j_call: TRBJ2-1
v_call: TRBV20-1
clone_size: few
cdr3_aa: CSASPPLGQGIYNEQFF
cdr3_nt: TGCAGTGCTAGCCCCCCGCTTGGACAGGGAATCTACAATGAGCAGTTCTTC

d_call: -
j_call: TRBJ2-3
v_call: TRBV12-3/TRBV12-4
clone_size: many
cdr3_aa: CASSFFGGGADTQYF
cdr3_nt: TGTGCCAGCAGTTTTTTTGGTGGGGGCGCAGATACGCAGTATTTT

d_call: -
j_call: TRBJ2-1
v_call: TRBV5-1
clone_size: -
cdr3_aa: CASSARMDSANEQFF
cdr3_nt: TGCGCCAGCAGCGCGAGAATGGACTCGGCCAATGAGCAGTTCTTC

d_call: -
j_call: TRBJ2-3
v_call: TRBV15
clone_size: few
cdr3_aa: CATSRDWEHTQYF
cdr3_nt: TGTGCCACCAGCAGAGATTGGGAGCATACGCAGTATTTT

d_call: TRBD1
j_call: TRBJ2-1
v_call: TRBV7-2
clone_size: -
cdr3_aa: CASSLTGGVFDEQFF
cdr3_nt: TGTGCCAGCAGCCTAACAGGGGGCGTTTTCGATGAGCAGTTCTTC

d_call: -
j_call: TRBJ1-5
v_call: TRBV9
clone_size: -
cdr3_aa: CASSVGGRFNQPQHF
cdr3_nt: TGTGCCAGCAGCGTAGGGGGACGTTTCAATCAGCCCCAGCATTTT

d_call: TRBD1
j_call: TRBJ1-5
v_call: TRBV6-2/TRBV6-3
clone_size: -
cdr3_aa: CASSRTTGGHRRPQHF
cdr3_nt: TGTGCCAGCAGCCGAACGACAGGGGGCCACCGACGGCCCCAGCATTTT

d_call: -
j_call: TRBJ2-7
v_call: TRBV21-1
clone_size: -
cdr3_aa: CASSTLVRDRVEQYF
cdr3_nt: TGTGCCAGCAGCACCCTCGTTCGGGACAGGGTTGAGCAGTACTTC

d_call: TRBD1
j_call: TRBJ2-5
v_call: TRBV7-8
clone_size: -
cdr3_aa: CASSLSGRGTGGKTQYF
cdr3_nt: TGTGCCAGCAGCTTATCGGGCAGGGGGACAGGGGGCAAGACCCAGTACTTC